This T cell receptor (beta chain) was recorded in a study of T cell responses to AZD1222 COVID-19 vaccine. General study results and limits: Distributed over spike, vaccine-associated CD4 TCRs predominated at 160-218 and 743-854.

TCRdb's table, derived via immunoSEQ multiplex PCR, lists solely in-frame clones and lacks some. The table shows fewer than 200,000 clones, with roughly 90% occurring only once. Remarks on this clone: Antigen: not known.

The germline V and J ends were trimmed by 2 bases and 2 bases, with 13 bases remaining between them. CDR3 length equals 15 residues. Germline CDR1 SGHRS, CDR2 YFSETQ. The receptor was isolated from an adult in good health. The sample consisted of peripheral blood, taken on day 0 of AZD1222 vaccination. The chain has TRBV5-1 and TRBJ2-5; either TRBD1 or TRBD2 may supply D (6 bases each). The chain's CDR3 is CASSFPGGGQETQYF. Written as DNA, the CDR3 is TGCGCCAGCAGCTTCCCCGGGGGCGGTCAAGAGACCCAGTACTTC.